This T cell receptor (beta chain) was identified in a study of blood T cell repertoires in COVID-19. Study-wide background: T cells, B-cell-depleted T cells, or PBMCs supplied cDNA or gDNA.

This clone was observed a single time. CDR1 is MNHEY and CDR2 is SVGAGI in the germline V gene. Germline trimming cut 5 bases from V and 9 bases from J; bases unmatched to any gene: 11. The CDR3 is 15 residues long. How the authors handled the data: Amplification of reference gene primers was used by the study to estimate nucleated cell counts. Repertoires were generated with immunoSEQ multiplex PCR, while TCRdb's copy carries only in-frame clones and drops some. V and J calls and clone size are given by that table; D and trimming were obtained from the DNA. The table records about 200,000 clones, less than 85% of them present only once.

The genes are TRBV6-5 and TRBJ2-1; the match to TRBD1 covers 9 bases. This TCR came from a woman in her sixties with acute COVID-19. The sample consisted of PBMCs or T cells enriched from blood (not recorded which). The CDR3 here is CASSSSGTGSGEQFF. The CDR3 DNA follows: TGTGCCAGCAGTAGCTCCGGGACAGGGTCGGGTGAGCAGTTCTTC.